The 8 T cell receptor beta chains below were found in one sample sequenced in a study of cytomegalovirus exposure and HLA in healthy donors. PCR amplification relied on 60 Vbeta primers (plus 13 Jbeta primers). Clones were read by immunoSEQ multiplex PCR, and TCRdb kept only the in-frame ones, dropping some. This table holds about 94,000 clones, more than 65% found once. Sequencing was done on a sample of PBMCs. These receptors all stem from a human donor in good health.

This clone was counted between two and nine times. This chain joins TRBV4-1 and TRBJ1-3; D perhaps matches TRBD1 (5 bases). This CDR3 contains 16 residues. V lost 5 bases and J lost 1, with 15 bases in between. The germline V gene has CDR1 MGHRA and CDR2 YSYEKL. The CDR3 DNA is TGCGCCAGCAGCTTCATAGGGCGGGGGTCTGGAAACACCATATATTTT. Amino acid sequence: CASSFIGRGSGNTIYF.

The DNA of the CDR3 is TGTGCCAGCAGAAATACGGCTAACTATGGCTACACCTTC. It yields the protein CASRNTANYGYTF. The J gene is TRBJ1-2, the V gene TRBV7-9; D remains unclear. Germline values: CDR1 SEHNR, CDR2 FQNEAQ (reference sequence). The CDR3 length is 13 residues. The V and J ends lost 6 bases and 0 bases respectively, with 8 bases between them.

This clone occurred once. V and J are TRBV7-9 and TRBJ2-2; TRBD2 aligns across 14 bases. V dropped 3 bases and J dropped 5; count of bases not matched to a gene: 5. The CDR3 totals 17 residues. Germline V CDR1 and CDR2: SEHNR, FQNEAQ (reference sequence). CDR3 nucleotide sequence: TGTGCCAGCAGCTTCGGGACTAGCGGGAGAGGGACCGGGGAGCTGTTTTTT. Translation: CASSFGTSGRGTGELFF.

This sequence joins TRBV11-2 and TRBJ2-7; 12 positions match TRBD2. V was pared by 5 bases and J by 5 bases, with 10 bases of the junction left unmatched. The germline CDR1 and CDR2 sequences are SGHAT and FQNNGV. This CDR3 is built from 16 residues. CDR3 coding DNA: TGTGCCAGCAGCCCTAGCGGGAGGGCCGGGACGAACGAGCAGTACTTC. Translated, it gives CASSPSGRAGTNEQYF.

This clone was seen once. This rearrangement joins TRBV28 to TRBJ2-2; TRBD2 is a possible D gene (5 bases). Germline loops: CDR1 MDHEN, CDR2 SYDVKM. V was clipped by 6 bases and J by 5 bases, with 13 bases between them. The CDR3 runs 14 residues. DNA of the CDR3: TGTGCCAGCAGCCTAGCCCCGATTACCGGGGAGCTGTTTTTT. Residues: CASSLAPITGELFF.

The CDR3 bases are TGTGCCAGCAGCGTAGTCGGCAGGATGGCAGATACGCAGTATTTT. Protein: CASSVVGRMADTQYF. V usage is TRBV9 and J usage is TRBJ2-3; unclear D gene. In germline, CDR1 is SGDLS, CDR2 YYNGEE. V was shortened by 0 bases and J by 4 bases, with 12 bases between the two germline ends. This CDR3 contains 15 residues.

The V call is TRBV5-1, the J call TRBJ2-7, with TRBD2 matching over 7 bases. Trimming took 3 bases from V and 6 from J; bases not matched to a gene: 9. CDR1 SGHRS and CDR2 YFSETQ come from the germline V gene. This CDR3 has 14 residues. In nucleotides, the CDR3 is TGCGCCAGCAGCTCCCAACGCCCTAGCGGCGAGCAGTACTTC. Amino acid sequence: CASSSQRPSGEQYF.

This clone turned up a few times. This sequence joins TRBV19 and TRBJ2-2, with D unclear. Per the germline V gene, CDR1 is LNHDA and CDR2 is SQIVND (reference sequence). The CDR3 loop spans 13 amino acids. The V end lost 2 bases, the J end lost 5 bases, and 6 bases lay between the germline ends. CDR3 coding DNA: TGTGCCAGTAGTATATCTCGGACCGGGGAGCTGTTTTTT. This translates into CASSISRTGELFF.